The present TCR beta chain was sequenced within a study of cytomegalovirus exposure and HLA in healthy donors. The PCR made use of 60 Vbeta and 13 Jbeta primers. The assay was immunoSEQ multiplex PCR, and TCRdb's table has in-frame clones only and misses some. The sample lists about 140,000 clones, roughly three quarters seen once, with approximately 1% in the top ten. The germline gives CDR1 SGHAT, CDR2 FQDESV (reference sequence). With V trimmed by 5 bases and J by 3 bases, 8 bases remained unmatched. This CDR3 has 16 amino acids. On this clone itself: Its antigen is undetermined.

Findings of the study overall: After further analysis at a later stage, 16,951 TCR beta sequences were associated with HLA alleles at 0.05 false discovery rate.

This receptor was obtained from a young man in good health and CMV-seronegative. Sequenced input: PBMCs. The chain links TRBV11-1 to TRBJ2-3, with TRBD2 matching 10 bases. CDR3 sequence (DNA): TGTGCCAGCAGCGGGACAGCGGGGGGGAGGACAGATACGCAGTATTTT. Its protein is CASSGTAGGRTDTQYF.